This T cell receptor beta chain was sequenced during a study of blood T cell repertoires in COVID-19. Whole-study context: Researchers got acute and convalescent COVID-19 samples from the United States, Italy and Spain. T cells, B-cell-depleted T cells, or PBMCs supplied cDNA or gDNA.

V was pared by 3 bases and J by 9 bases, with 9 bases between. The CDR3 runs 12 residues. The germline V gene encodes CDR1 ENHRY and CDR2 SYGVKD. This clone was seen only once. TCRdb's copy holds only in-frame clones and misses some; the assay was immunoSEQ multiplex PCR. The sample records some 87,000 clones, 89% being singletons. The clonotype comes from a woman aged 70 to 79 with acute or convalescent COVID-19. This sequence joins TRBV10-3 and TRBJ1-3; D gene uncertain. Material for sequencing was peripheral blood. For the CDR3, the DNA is TGTGCCATCAGTGATACTATAGGCACCATATATTTT. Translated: CAISDTIGTIYF.